This T cell receptor beta chain was sequenced for a study of T cells in Graves' hyperthyroidism and ophthalmopathy. Under 3 months was the duration of disease in ophthalmopathy patients, who also had a Clinical Activity Score of at least 3 and a NOSPECS grade of at least 4. This sample holds PBMCs from less than 11 ml fresh peripheral blood. This clonotype was detected only a few times. What it recognizes is unknown. It was RNA transcripts that yielded the amplified TCR beta CDR3 regions. RT-PCR in the first round (using the HTBI primer set) targeted the TCR CDR3. TCRdb ran MiXCR on the multiplex PCR reads and lists one entry per CDR3 protein. The table shows about 400,000 distinct CDR3 sequences, with more than 12% occurring only once. The study, taken as a whole, reports: It was a median approximately six months before onset that the model predicted ophthalmopathy. By a 13 V-J model, ophthalmopathy was set apart from stable hyperthyroidism.

The specimen sequenced was blood. This receptor was taken from a man aged 50 or older with Graves' ophthalmopathy.

CDR3 bases: TGTGCCAGCACTAGTTCGGGTATGGAAGAGACCCAGTACTTC. Translation gives CASTSSGMEETQYF. This chain joins TRBV2 and TRBJ2-5; D gene unclear. Trimming cost V 7 bases and J 3 bases, with 15 bases left between them. Looked up from germline, CDR1 is SNHLY and CDR2 is FYNNEI. CDR3 length equals 14 residues.